This TCR beta chain was sequenced for a study of response to subunit inactivated influenza vaccine. A single record per CDR3 protein comes from TCRdb applying MiXCR to the RT-PCR reads. The sample includes roughly 620,000 distinct CDR3 sequences, 11% of them seen just once. Per germline, CDR1 DFQATT and CDR2 SNEGSKA (reference sequence). The CDR3 totals 14 residues. These data were likewise used in another study, on T cells expressing NK-cell markers. This second study says: 5'RACE template switching built TCR beta cDNA with unique molecular identifiers.

The TCR originated in a man between 45 and 60 years old who received an inactivated influenza vaccine. The chain couples TRBV20-1 to TRBJ2-7; 8 nucleotides agree with TRBD1. The sequencing here drew on PBMCs from blood, taken on the day of vaccination. CDR3 nucleotides: TGCAGCGCAGCCCGGGACAGGAGTTCCTACGAGCAGTACTTC. This encodes CSAARDRSSYEQYF.